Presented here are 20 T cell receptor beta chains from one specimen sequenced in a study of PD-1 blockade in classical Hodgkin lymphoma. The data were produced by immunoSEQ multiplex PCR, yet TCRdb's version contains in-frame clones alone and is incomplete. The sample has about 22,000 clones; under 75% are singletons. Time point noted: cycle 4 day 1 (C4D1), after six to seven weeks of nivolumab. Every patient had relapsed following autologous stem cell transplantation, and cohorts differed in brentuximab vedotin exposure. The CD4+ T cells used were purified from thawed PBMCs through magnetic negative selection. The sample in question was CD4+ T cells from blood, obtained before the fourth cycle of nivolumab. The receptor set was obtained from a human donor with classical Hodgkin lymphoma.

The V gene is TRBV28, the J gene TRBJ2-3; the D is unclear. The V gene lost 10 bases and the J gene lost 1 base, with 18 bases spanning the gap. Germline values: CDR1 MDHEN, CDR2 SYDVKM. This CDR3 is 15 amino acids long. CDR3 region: CAIQEPGQGTDTQYF. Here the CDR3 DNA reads TGTGCCATTCAAGAACCAGGTCAAGGCACAGATACGCAGTATTTT.

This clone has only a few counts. The CDR3 coding sequence is TGTGCCAGCAGCGAACAGGCGAATCAGCCCCAGCATTTT. It encodes CASSEQANQPQHF. This chain links TRBV14 with TRBJ1-5, with D perhaps TRBD1 (5 bases). The V end was cut by 5 bases, the J end by 4 bases, with 9 bases between. The length of the CDR3 is 13 residues. Per germline, CDR1 SGHDN and CDR2 FVKESK.

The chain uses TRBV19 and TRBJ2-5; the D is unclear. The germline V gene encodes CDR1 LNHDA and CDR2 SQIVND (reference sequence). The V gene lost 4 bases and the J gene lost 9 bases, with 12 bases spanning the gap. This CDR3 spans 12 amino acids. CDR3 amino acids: CASSTSRSAQYF. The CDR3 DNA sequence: TGTGCCAGTAGTACCTCTAGATCGGCCCAGTACTTC. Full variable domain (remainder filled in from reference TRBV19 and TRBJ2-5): DGGITQSPKYLFRKEGQNVTLSCEQNLNHDAMYWYRQDPGQGLRLIYYSQIVNDFQKGDIAEGYSVSREKKESFPLTVTSAQKNPTAFYLCASSTSRSAQYFGPGTRLLVL.

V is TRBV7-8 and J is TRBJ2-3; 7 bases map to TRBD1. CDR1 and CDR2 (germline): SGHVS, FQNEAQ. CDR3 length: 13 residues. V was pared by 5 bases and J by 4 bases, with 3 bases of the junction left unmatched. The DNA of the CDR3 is TGTGCCAGCAGCAGGGGGCAGGCAGATACGCAGTATTTT. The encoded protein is CASSRGQADTQYF.

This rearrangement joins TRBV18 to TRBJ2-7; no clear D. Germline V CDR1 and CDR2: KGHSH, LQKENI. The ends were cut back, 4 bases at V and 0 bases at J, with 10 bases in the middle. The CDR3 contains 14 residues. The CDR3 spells CASSLQENSYEQYF. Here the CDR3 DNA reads TGTGCCAGCTCACTACAAGAAAACTCCTACGAGCAGTACTTC.

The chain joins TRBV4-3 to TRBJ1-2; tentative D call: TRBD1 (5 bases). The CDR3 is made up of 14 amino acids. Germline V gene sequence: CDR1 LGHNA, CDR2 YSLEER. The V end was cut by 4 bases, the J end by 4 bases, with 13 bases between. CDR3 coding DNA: TGCGCCAGCAGCCTCGGGGGAGTGGGCTATGGCTACACCTTC. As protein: CASSLGGVGYGYTF.

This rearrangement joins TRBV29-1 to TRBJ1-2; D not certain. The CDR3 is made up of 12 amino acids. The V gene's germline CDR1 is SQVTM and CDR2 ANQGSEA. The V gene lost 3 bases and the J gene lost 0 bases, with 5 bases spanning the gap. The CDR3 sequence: CSVEAANYGYTF. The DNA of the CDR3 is TGCAGCGTTGAGGCAGCTAACTATGGCTACACCTTC.

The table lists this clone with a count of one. The CDR3 region has the DNA TGTGCCAGTAGTTACCCCGAGAACACCGGGGAGCTGTTTTTT. Encoded protein: CASSYPENTGELFF. V gene TRBV19 combines with J gene TRBJ2-2, with D unclear. This CDR3 has 14 residues. Between the trimmed V and J ends, which lost 5 bases and 1 base, there was a span of 8 bases. Germline V gene data show CDR1 as LNHDA and CDR2 as SQIVND (reference sequence).

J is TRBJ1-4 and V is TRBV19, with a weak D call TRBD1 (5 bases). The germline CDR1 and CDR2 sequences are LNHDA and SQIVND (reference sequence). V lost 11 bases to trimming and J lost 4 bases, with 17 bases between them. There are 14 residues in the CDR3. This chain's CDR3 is CAGRSGPNNEKLFF. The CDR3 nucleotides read TGTGCCGGCAGATCAGGGCCTAATAATGAAAAACTGTTTTTT.

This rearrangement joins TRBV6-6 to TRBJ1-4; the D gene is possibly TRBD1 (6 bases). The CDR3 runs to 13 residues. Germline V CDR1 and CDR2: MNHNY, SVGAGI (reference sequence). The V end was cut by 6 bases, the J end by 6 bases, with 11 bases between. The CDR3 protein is CASRDSLHEKLFF. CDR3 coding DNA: TGTGCCAGCAGGGACAGTCTTCATGAAAAACTGTTTTTT.

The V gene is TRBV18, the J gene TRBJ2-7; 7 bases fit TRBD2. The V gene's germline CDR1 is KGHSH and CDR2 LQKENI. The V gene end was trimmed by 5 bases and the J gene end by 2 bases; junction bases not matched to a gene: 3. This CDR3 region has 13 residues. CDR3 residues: CASSARGAYEQYF. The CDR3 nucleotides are TGTGCCAGCTCAGCCCGGGGGGCCTACGAGCAGTACTTC.

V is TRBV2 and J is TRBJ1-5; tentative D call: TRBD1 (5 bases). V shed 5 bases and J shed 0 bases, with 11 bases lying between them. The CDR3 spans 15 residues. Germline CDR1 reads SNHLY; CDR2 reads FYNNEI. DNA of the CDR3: TGTGCCAGCAGTAAAGACAGAAATAGCAATCAGCCCCAGCATTTT. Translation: CASSKDRNSNQPQHF.

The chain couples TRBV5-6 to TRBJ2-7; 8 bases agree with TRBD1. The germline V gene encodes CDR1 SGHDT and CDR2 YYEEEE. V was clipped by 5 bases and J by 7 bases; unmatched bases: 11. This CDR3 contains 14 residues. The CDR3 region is CASRDSDRGGEQYF. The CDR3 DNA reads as TGTGCCAGCAGAGACTCCGACAGGGGTGGGGAGCAGTACTTC.

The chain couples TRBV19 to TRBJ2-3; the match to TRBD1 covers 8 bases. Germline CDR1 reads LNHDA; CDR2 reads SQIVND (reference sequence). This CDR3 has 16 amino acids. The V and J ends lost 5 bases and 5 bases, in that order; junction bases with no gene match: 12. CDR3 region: CASSHPRTGRLDTQYF. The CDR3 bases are TGTGCCAGTAGTCACCCTCGGACAGGGAGGTTAGATACGCAGTATTTT.

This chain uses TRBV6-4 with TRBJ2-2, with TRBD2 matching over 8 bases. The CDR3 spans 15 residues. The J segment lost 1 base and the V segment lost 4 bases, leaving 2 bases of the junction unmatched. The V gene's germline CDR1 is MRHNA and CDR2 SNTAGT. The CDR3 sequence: CASSALAGNTGELFF. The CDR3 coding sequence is TGTGCCAGCAGTGCGCTAGCGGGGAACACCGGGGAGCTGTTTTTT.

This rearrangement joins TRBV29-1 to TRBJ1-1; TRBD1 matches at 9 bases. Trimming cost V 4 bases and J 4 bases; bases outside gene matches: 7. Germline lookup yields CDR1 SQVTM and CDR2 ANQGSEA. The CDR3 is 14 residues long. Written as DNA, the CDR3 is TGCAGCGTTGGGAGACAGGGGGGGAGCACTGAAGCTTTCTTT. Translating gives CSVGRQGGSTEAFF.

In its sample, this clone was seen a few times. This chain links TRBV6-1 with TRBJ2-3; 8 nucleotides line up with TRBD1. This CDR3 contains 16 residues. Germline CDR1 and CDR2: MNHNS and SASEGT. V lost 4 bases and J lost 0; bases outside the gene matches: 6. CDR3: CASSGDRGFSTDTQYF. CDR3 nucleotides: TGTGCCAGCAGTGGTGACAGGGGATTTAGCACAGATACGCAGTATTTT.

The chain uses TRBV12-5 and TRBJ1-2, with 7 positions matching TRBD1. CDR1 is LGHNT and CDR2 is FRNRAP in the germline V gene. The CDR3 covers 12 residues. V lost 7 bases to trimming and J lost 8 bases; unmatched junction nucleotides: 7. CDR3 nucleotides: TGTGCTAGTGCCAAGGACAGGAGAGGCTACACCTTC. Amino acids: CASAKDRRGYTF.

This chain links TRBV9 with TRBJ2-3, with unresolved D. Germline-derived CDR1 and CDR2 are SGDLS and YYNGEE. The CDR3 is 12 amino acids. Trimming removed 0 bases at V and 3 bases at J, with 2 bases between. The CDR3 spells CASSVVTDTQYF. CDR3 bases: TGTGCCAGCAGCGTAGTGACAGATACGCAGTATTTT.

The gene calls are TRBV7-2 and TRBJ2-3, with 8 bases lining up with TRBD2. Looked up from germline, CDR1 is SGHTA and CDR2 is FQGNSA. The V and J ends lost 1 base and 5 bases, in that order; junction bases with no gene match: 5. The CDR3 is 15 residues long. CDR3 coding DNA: TGTGCCAGCAGCTTAGAGCAGCGGGGGATAGATACGCAGTATTTT. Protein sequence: CASSLEQRGIDTQYF.